This TCR beta chain was captured in a study of shared clonotypes between healthy human individuals. Study-level points and caveats: The study generally estimated greater richness for naive than memory subsets. A few donors shared about 4.8% of their naive CD4 clonotypes.

As handled by the study authors: There were no quality scores in the junction-only immunoSEQ sequences, so filtering differed. Profiling relied on immunoSEQ multiplex PCR, and the TCRdb table lists in-frame clones only, not all of them. D and trimming were read from the DNA, whereas the V and J calls and clone size are those reported in that table. The data contain 2 million to 3 million clones, approximately 94% of them seen just once; the ten biggest clones take up 0.36%. On this clone: Antigen unknown.

This CDR3 region has 15 residues. Germline V lookup: CDR1 SGHDT, CDR2 YYEEEE. V shed 3 bases and J 4 bases; nucleotides not matched to a gene: 3. Specimen: naive CD4+ T cells from PBMCs. This sample's subset: CD45RA+ positively selected. This TCR was sampled from a man aged 18 to 29 in good health. Some clones in this sample may be carry-over from other donors' samples. The V call is TRBV5-6, the J call TRBJ2-7; TRBD2 matches 14 bases. The CDR3 DNA sequence: TGTGCCAGCAGCTGGACTAGCGGGAGGTGGTACGAGCAGTACTTC. It encodes CASSWTSGRWYEQYF.